The subject of this entry is one T cell receptor beta chain. Its antigen remains undetermined. These data are taken from a study of CXCR3-negative and CXCR3-positive naive CD8 T cells (dated by TCRdb to between 2017 and 2020). About the full investigation: Some 130 million TRB reads were obtained in total, roughly 1.5 +/- 0.3 million reads per library. Diversity and physicochemical repertoire analyses covered some eleven donors pooled from two independent experiments. For the TRBV-TRBJ cluster analysis, the naive subsets came from roughly 5 donors, while the memory cells came from 3 donors.

Each CD8+ T cell subset was flow-sorted in triplicate, with some 300,000 cells per subset placed directly into RLT lysis buffer. To exclude memory contaminants, naive CD8+ T cells were stringently defined as CD45RO-CCR7+CD27+CD95-. Peripheral blood mononuclear cells were isolated from buffy coats by standard density gradient centrifugation. A FACSAria III was used to flow-sort naive CD8+ T cells into CXCR3-negative and CXCR3-positive populations. Total RNA was extracted from sorted cells with an RNeasy Mini Kit. The sequencer was a NextSeq 550. The Human TCR Profiling Kit (MiLaboratory) was used to make UMI-labeled 5' RACE TRB cDNA libraries. The full amount of extracted RNA was used for cDNA synthesis, and the full amount of resulting cDNA was used for PCR amplification. Libraries were prepared in parallel with an identical number of PCR cycles. The authors processed their data as follows. With a minimum of two reads required per UMI, MIGEC and MiXCR pulled out about 50,000 +/- 10,000 unique UMI-labeled TRB cDNA molecules from each library. Each library averaged approximately 40,000 +/- 10,000 functional in-frame TRB CDR3 nucleotide clonotypes without stop codons. After each sample was downsampled to 5000 UMI-labeled TRB molecules, VDJtools was used to calculate diversity metrics such as normalized Shannon-Wiener and Chao1. VDJtools was used to calculate clonotype-size-weighted physicochemical properties of the central five CDR3 residues, namely interaction energy, strength, volume and Kidera factor 4. TCRdb reanalyzed the reads, keeping one entry per CDR3 protein sequence and omitting DNA. In this record, the V and J calls reflect TCRdb's handling and not the investigators' own analysis. The data table for this sample lists 100,000 to 150,000 distinct CDR3 sequences. The ten most abundant clones make up approximately 0.5% of the sample.

The study at large found these results: Comparably high repertoire diversity was found in both naive subsets, whereas much lower repertoire diversity was found in memory CD8+ T cells. Freshly isolated PBMCs were used for most assays because CXCR3 expression went down partially after cryopreservation. Compared with CXCR3-negative naive cells, CXCR3-positive naive cells had TRB CDR3s with higher hydrophobicity (lower Kidera factor 4), lower energy, and higher strength and volume indices. Surface CD5, linked to self-reactivity in mice, was comparable between naive subsets; TCR interaction strength was therefore also inferred from TRB CDR3 physicochemical properties. Similar TRBV-TRBJ usage was shown by naive CXCR3-negative and CXCR3-positive cells from the same donor, whereas distinct patterns were shown by memory cells.

CDR3 length: 17 amino acids, cysteine to phenylalanine. The entry carries no DNA sequence. CDR1 SEHNR and CDR2 FQNEAQ are derived from the germline V gene (reference sequence). This receptor was taken from a human donor in good health. Some clones in this sample may be carry-over from other donors' samples. Here the chain combines TRBV7-9 and TRBJ2-5; TCRdb picks TRBD2, but there is no DNA to check that call. Sequencing used naive CXCR3- CD8+ T cells from blood. The cell subset or site label on this specimen signifies: CD45RO-CCR7+CD27+CD95- naive CD8+ T cells lacking CXCR3 (TNR3-). The CDR3 in this case is CASSLAQPRSGQETQYF.